These 23 T cell receptor beta chains share one sample of origin, sequenced in a study of CD8+ T cells in alopecia areata. Extracted RNA was reverse transcribed, and the resulting cDNA served as sequencing template. This table comes from immunoSEQ multiplex PCR, and its TCRdb copy is limited to in-frame clones, with some not included. The repertoire holds over 250,000 clones, with about three fifths as singletons. Stated treatment: oral pan-JAK inhibitor, 5-10 mg twice daily. The source was CD4+ T cells sorted from blood, collected at approximately week 52, from a patient treated with tofacitinib. These receptors all come from a human donor with alopecia areata.

This clone was seen more than once but under ten times. V and J are TRBV12-5 and TRBJ2-1, with 7 bases aligning to TRBD2. The CDR3 sequence is 16 residues long. In germline, CDR1 is LGHNT, CDR2 FRNRAP. V was clipped by 2 bases and J by 8 bases; unmatched bases: 12. CDR3 nucleotides: TGTGCTAGTGGTTTGAGCCTCAGGCGGGGAGGGGATGAGCAGTTCTTC. This gives the protein CASGLSLRRGGDEQFF.

This chain connects TRBV27 to TRBJ1-6; tentative D call: TRBD1 (5 bases). Germline CDR1 and CDR2: MNHEY and SMNVEV (reference sequence). The CDR3 is 17 amino acids. The V end was cut by 0 bases, the J end by 6 bases, with 15 bases between. Here the CDR3 DNA reads TGTGCCAGCAGTTTATCGGGGCAGGGCTTTTTTAATTCACCCCTCCACTTT. Translating it yields CASSLSGQGFFNSPLHF.

This clone has just a few counts. The genes are TRBV10-3 and TRBJ2-5, with D uncertain. This CDR3 comprises 12 residues. Germline-derived CDR1 and CDR2 are ENHRY and SYGVKD. Trimming took off 3 bases at V and 4 bases at J, with 6 bases between the two ends. In nucleotides, the CDR3 is TGTGCCATCAGTGAATCGGGAGAGACCCAGTACTTC. Its protein product is CAISESGETQYF.

The chain joins TRBV7-6 to TRBJ1-6; a possible D gene is TRBD1 (6 bases). CDR1 and CDR2 from the germline V gene are SGHVS and FNYEAQ. V was shortened by 4 bases and J by 7 bases, with 11 bases between the two germline ends. This CDR3 is 14 amino acids long. The CDR3 bases are TGTGCCAGCAGCTCCGGGGGCGGAAATTCACCCCTCCACTTT. The encoded protein is CASSSGGGNSPLHF.

This clone was seen a few times. V is TRBV6-1 and J is TRBJ2-7; D unresolved. V was trimmed by 5 bases and J by 0 bases, leaving 8 bases between them. The CDR3 contains 13 residues. CDR1 and CDR2 (germline): MNHNS, SASEGT. DNA of the CDR3: TGTGCCAGCAGTTCCCGTAGCTCCTACGAGCAGTACTTC. Translating gives CASSSRSSYEQYF.

The chain combines TRBV7-2 with TRBJ1-5, with D unresolved. V gave up 0 bases and J gave up 1 base, with 4 bases separating them. The CDR3 spans 14 residues. CDR1 and CDR2 from the germline V gene are SGHTA and FQGNSA. The CDR3 DNA follows: TGTGCCAGCAGCTTAGCGGGAAGCAATCAGCCCCAGCATTTT. Translation: CASSLAGSNQPQHF.

The count of this clone is one. CDR3 in DNA: TGTGCCTGGAGGGGGCGATCCTACAATGAGCAGTTCTTC. Encoded protein: CAWRGRSYNEQFF. The chain combines TRBV30 with TRBJ2-1, with D perhaps TRBD1 (5 bases). This CDR3 has 13 amino acids. CDR1 and CDR2 from the germline V gene are GTSNPN and SVGIG (reference sequence). Trimming cost V 3 bases and J 1 base, with 7 bases left between them.

The V call is TRBV2, the J call TRBJ1-6; D not certain. Deletions cut 8 bases from V and 14 bases from J, with 16 bases between. Germline V CDR1 and CDR2: SNHLY, FYNNEI. The CDR3 is 12 residues long. CDR3 loop: CASRQIGRTLHF. The CDR3 bases are TGTGCCAGCCGGCAGATCGGTCGTACCCTCCACTTT.

This sequence joins TRBV29-1 and TRBJ1-2, with D perhaps TRBD1 (5 bases). Trimming removed 5 bases at V and 4 bases at J, with 14 bases between. This CDR3 spans 13 amino acids. From germline, CDR1 is SQVTM and CDR2 ANQGSEA. The CDR3, as DNA: TGCAGCGTTATGGGGGGTCGGGCCTATGGCTACACCTTC. This codes for CSVMGGRAYGYTF.

The chain employs TRBV6-5 and TRBJ1-5, with D uncertain. V was trimmed by 6 bases and J by 3 bases, leaving 15 bases between them. Germline-derived CDR1 and CDR2 are MNHEY and SVGAGI. CDR3 length equals 15 residues. CDR3 in amino acids: CASSPKVWANQPQHF. CDR3 in DNA: TGTGCCAGCAGCCCGAAAGTATGGGCCAATCAGCCCCAGCATTTT.

The chain recombines TRBV2 with TRBJ1-1, with D possibly TRBD1 on 5 matching bases. Trimming removed 6 bases from V and 1 base from J, with 15 bases in between. CDR3 length: 15 amino acids. CDR1 SNHLY and CDR2 FYNNEI come from the germline V gene. DNA of the CDR3: TGTGCCAGCAGCTGGGGCTCGATAACGAACACTGAAGCTTTCTTT. It is translated as CASSWGSITNTEAFF.

The rearrangement uses TRBV11-1 and TRBJ2-1; TRBD2 might be the D (7 bases). This CDR3 region has 15 residues. V lost 5 bases and J lost 6, with 17 bases in between. CDR1 and CDR2 (germline): SGHAT, FQDESV (reference sequence). This CDR3 is CASSLRGAGGNEQFF. The CDR3 DNA reads as TGTGCCAGCAGCCTACGGGGGGCAGGAGGCAATGAGCAGTTCTTC.

The rearrangement joins TRBV25-1 to TRBJ2-7, with TRBD2 as a possible D gene (5 bases). Germline-derived CDR1 and CDR2 are MGHDK and SYGVNS. V was clipped by 4 bases and J by 5 bases, with 12 bases between them. The CDR3 totals 13 residues. Here the CDR3 DNA reads TGTGCCAGCAGTGGGACTGGTTTAAACGAGCAGTACTTC. This gives the protein CASSGTGLNEQYF.

The chain carries TRBV11-2 and TRBJ2-5; D ambiguous. The V end lost 5 bases, the J end lost 2 bases, and 6 bases lay between the germline ends. Germline V gene lookup returns CDR1 SGHAT and CDR2 FQNNGV. The CDR3 is 12 residues long. The CDR3 DNA sequence: TGTGCCAGCAGCCCTTATCAAGAGACCCAGTACTTC. Its translation: CASSPYQETQYF.

The rearrangement uses TRBV10-3 and TRBJ1-2, with 7 bases matching TRBD1. This CDR3 is 12 amino acids long. With 10 bases clipped from V and 0 bases from J, the junction kept 2 bases outside the gene matches. The germline V gene encodes CDR1 ENHRY and CDR2 SYGVKD. Written as DNA, the CDR3 is TGTGCCACCGGGACAGCTAACTATGGCTACACCTTC. It specifies CATGTANYGYTF.

This chain uses TRBV2 with TRBJ1-2; D gene ambiguous. The CDR3 spans 13 residues. The V and J ends lost 3 bases and 3 bases respectively, with 8 bases between them. CDR1 is SNHLY, CDR2 FYNNEI, per germline. CDR3 protein: CASSDTDDYGYTF. The CDR3 DNA is TGTGCCAGCAGTGACACGGACGACTATGGCTACACCTTC.

This clone was seen a handful of times. The chain combines TRBV29-1 with TRBJ1-1; 10 bases match TRBD1. V lost 7 bases and J lost 5; bases outside the gene matches: 13. This CDR3 is 15 amino acids long. Germline CDR1 reads SQVTM; CDR2 reads ANQGSEA. Here the CDR3 DNA reads TGCAGCGCCGACAGGGGGCGCAGGGGGGGGACTGAAGCTTTCTTT. It encodes CSADRGRRGGTEAFF.

The chain recombines TRBV2 with TRBJ1-2; D gene uncertain. CDR1 and CDR2 from the germline V gene are SNHLY and FYNNEI. This CDR3 is built from 13 residues. V was shortened by 4 bases and J by 3 bases, with 9 bases between the two germline ends. DNA of the CDR3: TGTGCCAGCAGTGGTTGGACCGACTATGGCTACACCTTC. Translation: CASSGWTDYGYTF.

CDR3 nucleotides: TGTGCCTGGGCTAAGTTGAACACTGAAGCTTTCTTT. Translation: CAWAKLNTEAFF. The chain joins TRBV30 to TRBJ1-1; D not resolved. Germline V lookup: CDR1 GTSNPN, CDR2 SVGIG (reference sequence). CDR3 length equals 12 residues. Trimming took 5 bases from V and 0 from J, leaving 7 bases between them.

This clone was recorded once. This chain links TRBV30 with TRBJ1-2; D perhaps matches TRBD1 (5 bases). Germline CDR1 GTSNPN, CDR2 SVGIG (reference sequence). The CDR3 length is 13 residues. V was shortened by 0 bases and J by 6 bases, with 11 bases between the two germline ends. The CDR3: CAWSVLRQHGYTF. CDR3 in DNA: TGTGCCTGGAGTGTACTCCGACAGCATGGCTACACCTTC.

To note about this clone: At one boundary the junction diverges from the germline segment, which might be a read error. This chain connects TRBV7-7 to TRBJ2-5; 7 nucleotides line up with TRBD1. CDR1 is SSHAT, CDR2 FNYEAQ, per germline (reference sequence). This CDR3 comprises 15 residues. CDR3 in amino acids: CASSFAVGQQETQYF. The CDR3 DNA follows: TGTGCTAGCAGCTTCGCTGTGGGACAGCAAGAGACCCAGTACTTC. The full variable domain, completed using reference TRBV7-7 and TRBJ2-5, is GAGVSQSPRYKVTKRGQDVTLRCDPISSHATLYWYQQALGQGPEFLTYFNYEAQPDKSGLPSDRFSAERPEGSISTLTIQRTEQRDSAMYRCASSFAVGQQETQYFGPGTRLLVL.

The V gene is TRBV5-6, the J gene TRBJ1-1, with D hard to call. CDR1 is SGHDT and CDR2 is YYEEEE in the germline V gene. Deletions cut 2 bases from V and 2 bases from J, with 7 bases between. The CDR3 covers 13 residues. DNA for the CDR3: TGTGCCAGCAGCTTAGGGCGAAACACTGAAGCTTTCTTT. Amino acids: CASSLGRNTEAFF. The entire variable domain, with the rest obtained from reference TRBV5-6 and TRBJ1-1, is as follows: DAGVTQSPTHLIKTRGQQVTLRCSPKSGHDTVSWYQQALGQGPQFIFQYYEEEERQRGNFPDRFSGHQFPNYSSELNVNALLLGDSALYLCASSLGRNTEAFFGQGTRLTVV.

This chain joins TRBV4-3 and TRBJ2-7; D is uncertain. The ends were cut back, 0 bases at V and 2 bases at J, with 8 bases in the middle. This CDR3 is 14 amino acids long. CDR1 is LGHNA, CDR2 YSLEER, per germline. CDR3 coding DNA: TGCGCCAGCAGCCAAGATGCAGGCCCCTACGAGCAGTACTTC. Its translation is CASSQDAGPYEQYF.